The clone carrying this TCR beta chain was seen a few times. The source of the sample is a study of blood T cell repertoires in COVID-19. The overall study: Italy, Spain and the United States were the sources of the convalescent and acute COVID-19 samples. In each case, the material was cDNA or gDNA derived from T cells, B-cell-depleted T cells, or PBMCs.

Germline CDR1 and CDR2: MNHEY and SVGAGI. V shed 6 bases, J shed 7 bases, and the junction held 11 bases outside the gene matches. The CDR3 is made up of 14 amino acids. Per the study methods: Cell counts per sample came from amplifying reference gene primers. Here immunoSEQ multiplex PCR was the method, and the copy in TCRdb shows in-frame clones only, minus some. V and J calls and clone size are as listed in that table; D and trimming were resolved from the DNA. The sample has roughly 220,000 clones, around 86% seen once; the top ten hold around 2.2%. This receptor was taken from a man aged 25 to 45 who had recovered from COVID-19. V usage is TRBV6-5 and J usage is TRBJ2-7, with TRBD1 matching over 8 bases. The sample taken for sequencing was peripheral blood. The CDR3 DNA follows: TGTGCCAGCAGACGGCCGGGACAGGTAGGGGAGCAGTACTTC. This sequence encodes CASRRPGQVGEQYF.